This entry features one TCR beta chain sequence. The CDR3 sequence is 14 residues long. Germline CDR1 reads LNHDA; CDR2 reads SQIVND (reference sequence). V lost 7 bases to trimming and J lost 10 bases, with 19 bases between them. Repertoires were generated with immunoSEQ multiplex PCR, while TCRdb's copy carries only in-frame clones and drops some. Of 50,000 to 75,000 clones listed, about 90% are singletons. The data are from a study of blood T cell repertoires in COVID-19. V gene TRBV19 combines with J gene TRBJ1-4, with a possible D match to TRBD1 (5 bases). Sequenced sample: peripheral blood. This clonotype originated in a man older than 75 in a cohort sampled during active COVID-19. The CDR3 nucleotides are TGTGCCAGTATAAGCGGGCAGGGCACTGGAAAACTGTTTTTT. Protein product: CASISGQGTGKLFF. Combining the CDR3 with reference TRBV19 and TRBJ1-4 gives the whole variable domain DGGITQSPKYLFRKEGQNVTLSCEQNLNHDAMYWYRQDPGQGLRLIYYSQIVNDFQKGDIAEGYSVSREKKESFPLTVTSAQKNPTAFYLCASISGQGTGKLFFGSGTQLSVL.